Below, 20 T cell receptor beta chains from the same sample are listed, as sequenced in a study of shared clonotypes between healthy human individuals. Assay: immunoSEQ multiplex PCR; the TCRdb copy retains only in-frame clones and omits some. The sample contains 950,000 to 1,100,000 clones, about three quarters of which appear only once. The sequenced sample was memory CD4+ T cells sorted from blood. Subset specified: CD45RA-negative fraction. These receptors were obtained from a man aged 18 to 29 in good health.

A single count supports this clone. The chain carries TRBV9 and TRBJ2-5; no firm D call. Trimming removed 0 bases at V and 0 bases at J, with 12 bases between. Germline V gives CDR1 SGDLS, CDR2 YYNGEE. The CDR3 spans 16 residues. CDR3 DNA sequence: TGTGCCAGCAGCGTAGGCATGTCGAGGAACCAAGAGACCCAGTACTTC. This encodes CASSVGMSRNQETQYF.

The chain recombines TRBV10-3 with TRBJ2-7, with 7 bases that match TRBD2. CDR1 ENHRY and CDR2 SYGVKD come from the germline V gene. Trimming took 0 bases from V and 4 from J; bases not matched to a gene: 9. The CDR3 is 16 residues long. CDR3: CAISESGGIPRYEQYF. As DNA, the CDR3 is TGTGCCATCAGTGAGTCGGGGGGGATTCCTAGGTACGAGCAGTACTTC.

The rearrangement joins TRBV5-1 to TRBJ2-7; 11 bases fit TRBD1. The V gene end was trimmed by 2 bases and the J gene end by 7 bases; junction bases not matched to a gene: 5. In germline, CDR1 is SGHRS, CDR2 YFSETQ. CDR3 length: 14 residues. CDR3 coding DNA: TGCGCCAGCAGCTTCGGGACAGGGGGGATGGAGCAGTACTTC. Translating gives CASSFGTGGMEQYF.

The chain has TRBV5-1 and TRBJ1-1; no clear D gene. Between the trimmed V and J ends, which lost 4 bases and 0 bases, there was a span of 22 bases. Germline V gives CDR1 SGHRS, CDR2 YFSETQ. The CDR3 extends over 18 amino acids. CDR3 loop: CASSRNPAGTDMNTEAFF. For the CDR3, the DNA is TGCGCCAGCAGCCGTAACCCGGCAGGAACCGACATGAACACTGAAGCTTTCTTT.

The chain links TRBV30 to TRBJ2-5; 10 positions match TRBD2. In germline, CDR1 is GTSNPN, CDR2 SVGIG (reference sequence). The J segment lost 0 bases and the V segment lost 2 bases, leaving 6 bases of the junction unmatched. The CDR3 extends over 16 amino acids. The CDR3 loop reads CAWSSGAGGYQETQYF. The CDR3 DNA is TGTGCCTGGAGTAGCGGAGCGGGGGGGTACCAAGAGACCCAGTACTTC.

V and J are TRBV18 and TRBJ1-4; 7 positions match TRBD1. From germline, CDR1 is KGHSH and CDR2 LQKENI. This CDR3 region has 14 residues. Losses at the gene ends were 4 bases for V and 4 bases for J; bases not matched to a gene: 3. As DNA, the CDR3 is TGTGCCAGCTCACTGGGACAGCGTAATGAAAAACTGTTTTTT. Translated: CASSLGQRNEKLFF.

The chain combines TRBV28 with TRBJ1-5; D possibly corresponds to TRBD1 (5 bases). The V gene lost 3 bases and the J gene lost 4 bases, with 28 bases spanning the gap. Germline V gives CDR1 MDHEN, CDR2 SYDVKM. CDR3 length: 20 amino acids. This chain's CDR3 is CASSLVGFMKRERGNQPQHF. The CDR3 DNA reads as TGTGCCAGCAGTTTGGTGGGTTTTATGAAACGAGAGCGGGGGAATCAGCCCCAGCATTTT.

Points on this clone: This CDR3 is also generated by other DNA sequences in the sample. The rearrangement uses TRBV30 and TRBJ2-2; TRBD2 might be the D (6 bases). Germline V gene data show CDR1 as GTSNPN and CDR2 as SVGIG (reference sequence). With 2 bases removed from V and 9 bases from J, the gap between germline ends came to 13 bases. CDR3 length equals 13 residues. As DNA, the CDR3 is TGTGCCTGGAGTCCCGGGAGTTTGAGGGAGCTGTTTTTT. It encodes CAWSPGSLRELFF. Full variable domain (outside the CDR3, taken from reference TRBV30 and TRBJ2-2): SQTIHQWPATLVQPVGSPLSLECTVEGTSNPNLYWYRQAAGRGLQLLFYSVGIGQISSEVPQNLSASRPQDRQFILSSKKLLLSDSGFYLCAWSPGSLRELFFGEGSRLTVL.

CDR3 bases: TGTGCCAGTAGCCCCCGACAGGGGGGGACCGGGGAGCTGTTTTTT. Protein sequence: CASSPRQGGTGELFF. This rearrangement joins TRBV19 to TRBJ2-2; 9 nucleotides line up with TRBD1. The J segment lost 5 bases and the V segment lost 6 bases, leaving 7 bases of the junction unmatched. The CDR3 loop spans 15 amino acids. Germline V gives CDR1 LNHDA, CDR2 SQIVND (reference sequence). The whole variable domain, remainder taken from reference TRBV19 and TRBJ2-2, is DGGITQSPKYLFRKEGQNVTLSCEQNLNHDAMYWYRQDPGQGLRLIYYSQIVNDFQKGDIAEGYSVSREKKESFPLTVTSAQKNPTAFYLCASSPRQGGTGELFFGEGSRLTVL.

V gene TRBV5-1 combines with J gene TRBJ1-2; TRBD1 might be the D (5 bases). V was clipped by 0 bases and J by 4 bases, with 10 bases between them. The germline gives CDR1 SGHRS, CDR2 YFSETQ. This CDR3 contains 14 residues. CDR3 bases: TGCGCCAGCAGCTTGGATGGACAAGGCTATGGCTACACCTTC. Encoded protein: CASSLDGQGYGYTF.

V is TRBV30 and J is TRBJ1-1; D gene unclear. The CDR3 sequence is 13 residues long. From germline, CDR1 is GTSNPN and CDR2 SVGIG (reference sequence). Trimming left V 1 base short and J 1 base short, with 7 bases between. The CDR3 sequence is CAWSATQNTEAFF. For the CDR3, the DNA is TGTGCCTGGAGTGCTACTCAGAACACTGAAGCTTTCTTT.

This chain joins TRBV4-2 and TRBJ1-6, with 7 bases aligning to TRBD1. The CDR3 loop spans 15 amino acids. The germline CDR1 and CDR2 sequences are LGHNA and YNFKEQ. The V segment lost 4 bases and the J segment 7 bases; nucleotides outside the gene matches: 7. This chain's CDR3 is CASSLQGLGNSPLHF. In nucleotides, the CDR3 is TGTGCCAGCAGCCTACAGGGGTTAGGCAATTCACCCCTCCACTTT.

This chain connects TRBV2 to TRBJ2-3; 7 bases align to TRBD1. The CDR3 covers 14 residues. Germline assignment: CDR1 SNHLY and CDR2 FYNNEI. Trimming at V came to 6 bases and at J to 9 bases, leaving 12 bases not matched to a gene. CDR3 coding DNA: TGTGCCAGCAGCCCCGGGACAGATCTAGGGACGCAGTATTTT. Its translation is CASSPGTDLGTQYF.

This chain connects TRBV5-1 to TRBJ1-2, with a tentative D call TRBD1 (5 bases). Trimming took off 0 bases at V and 8 bases at J, with 26 bases between the two ends. Germline CDR1 is SGHRS and CDR2 is YFSETQ. CDR3 length: 18 residues. CDR3 DNA: TGCGCCAGCAGCTTGGGGCCTTCCGGGACCGGCCCTACTCTAGGCTACACCTTC. This gives the protein CASSLGPSGTGPTLGYTF.

The J gene is TRBJ1-5, the V gene TRBV30, with a tentative D call TRBD1 (6 bases). CDR1 and CDR2 (germline): GTSNPN, SVGIG (reference sequence). V was pared by 0 bases and J by 3 bases, with 12 bases between. The CDR3 has 15 amino acids. The CDR3 reads CAWSVRGALNQPQHF. CDR3 nucleotides: TGTGCCTGGAGTGTACGGGGGGCCCTCAATCAGCCCCAGCATTTT.

V is TRBV18 and J is TRBJ1-1; no definite D call. Germline CDR1 reads KGHSH; CDR2 reads LQKENI. The V end lost 0 bases, the J end lost 1 base, and 9 bases lay between the germline ends. The CDR3 runs 15 residues. The CDR3 coding sequence is TGTGCCAGCTCACCACCCTCCACCTCGAACACTGAAGCTTTCTTT. It translates to CASSPPSTSNTEAFF.

The chain links TRBV6-4 to TRBJ2-1; 7 nucleotides match TRBD2. The junction had 4 bases not matched to a gene; V was cut back by 4 bases and J by 4 bases. There are 14 residues in the CDR3. Looked up from germline, CDR1 is MRHNA and CDR2 is SNTAGT. The CDR3 DNA reads TGTGCCAGCAGTGGGACTAGTTCTTACAATGAGCAGTTCTTC. Its translation: CASSGTSSYNEQFF.

The chain has TRBV15 and TRBJ2-3, with a weak D call TRBD1 (5 bases). CDR1 LNHNV and CDR2 YYDKDF come from the germline V gene (reference sequence). The CDR3 runs 16 residues. V lost 4 bases, J lost 2 bases, and 16 bases lay in between. The CDR3 is CATSKIGASATDTQYF. CDR3 coding DNA: TGTGCCACCAGCAAGATAGGGGCCTCAGCCACAGATACGCAGTATTTT.

In this sample, this clone turned up once. This chain uses TRBV5-1 with TRBJ2-1; D gene uncertain. Trimming took off 0 bases at V and 9 bases at J, with 13 bases between the two ends. Germline V gives CDR1 SGHRS, CDR2 YFSETQ. The CDR3 consists of 14 residues. Here the CDR3 DNA reads TGCGCCAGCAGCTTGGAATCTATGGCGAGTGAGCAGTTCTTC. Encoded protein: CASSLESMASEQFF. Full variable domain (remainder filled in from reference TRBV5-1 and TRBJ2-1): KAGVTQTPRYLIKTRGQQVTLSCSPISGHRSVSWYQQTPGQGLQFLFEYFSETQRNKGNFPGRFSGRQFSNSRSEMNVSTLELGDSALYLCASSLESMASEQFFGPGTRLTVL.

The rearrangement uses TRBV5-1 and TRBJ2-1; possibly TRBD2 for D (6 bases). The germline V gene has CDR1 SGHRS and CDR2 YFSETQ. With 0 bases removed from V and 1 base from J, the gap between germline ends came to 11 bases. This CDR3 has 16 amino acids. Here the CDR3 DNA reads TGCGCCAGCAGCTTGGAAGCAGGGAGGTCCTACAATGAGCAGTTCTTC. It yields the protein CASSLEAGRSYNEQFF.